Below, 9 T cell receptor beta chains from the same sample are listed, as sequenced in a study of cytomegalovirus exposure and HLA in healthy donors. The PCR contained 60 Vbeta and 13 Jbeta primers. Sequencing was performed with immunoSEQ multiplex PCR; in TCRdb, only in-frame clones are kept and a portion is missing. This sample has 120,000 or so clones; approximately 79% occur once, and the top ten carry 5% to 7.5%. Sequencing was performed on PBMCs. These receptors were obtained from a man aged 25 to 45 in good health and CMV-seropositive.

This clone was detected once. CDR3 in amino acids: CASSEPGTGTIGTQYF. The CDR3 region has the DNA TGTGCCAGCAGTGAACCCGGGACCGGGACAATTGGGACCCAGTACTTC. The rearrangement joins TRBV6-1 to TRBJ2-5, with a weak D call TRBD1 (6 bases). The germline V gene encodes CDR1 MNHNS and CDR2 SASEGT. The CDR3 is 16 amino acids. V shed 2 bases and J shed 7 bases, with 20 bases lying between them.

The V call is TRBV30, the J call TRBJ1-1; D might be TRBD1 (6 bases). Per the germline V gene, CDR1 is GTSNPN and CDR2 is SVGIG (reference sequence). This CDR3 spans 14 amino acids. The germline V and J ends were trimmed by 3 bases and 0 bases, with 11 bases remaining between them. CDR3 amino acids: CAWSGTIMNTEAFF. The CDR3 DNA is TGTGCCTGGAGCGGGACAATTATGAACACTGAAGCTTTCTTT.

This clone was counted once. The CDR3 protein is CASSQEDRGLETQYF. CDR3 nucleotides: TGCGCCAGCAGCCAAGAGGACAGGGGGCTGGAGACCCAGTACTTC. The chain links TRBV4-1 to TRBJ2-5; 11 bases fit TRBD1. The CDR3 runs 15 residues. Trimming at V came to 0 bases and at J to 5 bases, leaving 2 bases not matched to a gene. CDR1 and CDR2 (germline): MGHRA, YSYEKL.

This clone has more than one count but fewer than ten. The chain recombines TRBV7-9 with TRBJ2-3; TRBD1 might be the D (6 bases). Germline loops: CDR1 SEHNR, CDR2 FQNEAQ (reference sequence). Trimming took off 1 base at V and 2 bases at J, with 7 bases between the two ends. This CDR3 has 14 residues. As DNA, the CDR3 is TGTGCCAGCAGCTTAGGACAGGACACAGATACGCAGTATTTT. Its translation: CASSLGQDTDTQYF.

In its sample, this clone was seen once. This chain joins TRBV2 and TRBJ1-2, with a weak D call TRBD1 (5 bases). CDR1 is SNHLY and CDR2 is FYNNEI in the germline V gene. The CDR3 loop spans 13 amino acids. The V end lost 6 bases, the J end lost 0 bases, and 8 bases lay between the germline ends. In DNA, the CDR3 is TGTGCCAGCAGAGGGGAACCTAACTATGGCTACACCTTC. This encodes CASRGEPNYGYTF.

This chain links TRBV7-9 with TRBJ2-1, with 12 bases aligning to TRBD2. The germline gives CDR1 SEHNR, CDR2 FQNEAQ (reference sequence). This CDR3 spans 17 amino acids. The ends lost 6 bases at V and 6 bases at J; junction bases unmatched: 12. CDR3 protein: CASRPDPSGGAANEQFF. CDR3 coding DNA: TGTGCCAGCAGACCTGACCCTAGCGGGGGGGCCGCCAATGAGCAGTTCTTC.

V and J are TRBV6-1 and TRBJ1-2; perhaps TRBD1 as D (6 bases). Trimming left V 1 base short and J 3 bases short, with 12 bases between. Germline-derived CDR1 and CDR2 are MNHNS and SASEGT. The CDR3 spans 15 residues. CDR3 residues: CASSEGGREDYGYTF. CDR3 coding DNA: TGTGCCAGCAGTGAAGGGGGGCGCGAAGACTATGGCTACACCTTC.

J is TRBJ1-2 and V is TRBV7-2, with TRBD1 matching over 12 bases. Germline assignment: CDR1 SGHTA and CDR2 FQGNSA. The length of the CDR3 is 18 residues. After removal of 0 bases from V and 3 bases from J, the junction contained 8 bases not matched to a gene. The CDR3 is CASSLASGTGGVDYGYTF. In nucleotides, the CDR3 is TGTGCCAGCAGCTTAGCATCCGGGACAGGGGGCGTGGACTATGGCTACACCTTC.

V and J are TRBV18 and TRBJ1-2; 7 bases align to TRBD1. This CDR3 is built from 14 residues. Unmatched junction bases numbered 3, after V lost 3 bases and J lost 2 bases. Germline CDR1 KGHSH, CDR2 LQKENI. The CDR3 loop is CASSPTGINYGYTF. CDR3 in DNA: TGTGCCAGCTCACCGACAGGGATCAACTATGGCTACACCTTC.